The 8 T cell receptor beta chains below all came from one sample that was sequenced in a study of response to subunit inactivated influenza vaccine. TCRdb re-called the RT-PCR reads through MiXCR, storing one row per CDR3 protein. The table lists more than 450,000 distinct CDR3 sequences, roughly 8.2% of them singletons. Specimen: PBMCs from blood, collected about 23 months after vaccination. The receptors derive from a man between 45 and 75 years old who received an inactivated influenza vaccine.

The chain uses TRBV5-1 and TRBJ2-3, with 9 bases matching TRBD2. V shed 0 bases, J shed 4 bases, and the junction held 3 bases outside the gene matches. Germline assignment: CDR1 SGHRS and CDR2 YFSETQ. This CDR3 is 15 amino acids long. The CDR3 DNA reads as TGCGCCAGCAGCTTGGCCGGGACTAGCTCAGATACGCAGTATTTT. As protein: CASSLAGTSSDTQYF.

This clonotype was found many times. The rearrangement links TRBV29-1 to TRBJ2-7; the match to TRBD1 covers 10 bases. This CDR3 is 14 amino acids long. The germline gives CDR1 SQVTM, CDR2 ANQGSEA. The V gene end was trimmed by 4 bases and the J gene end by 1 base; junction bases not matched to a gene: 4. The CDR3 protein is CSVGGDRGSYEQYF. CDR3 coding DNA: TGCAGCGTTGGCGGGGACAGGGGATCCTACGAGCAGTACTTC.

This clonotype turned up a few times. The chain uses TRBV9 and TRBJ2-7; D gene uncertain. This CDR3 spans 13 amino acids. Trimming took 4 bases from V and 1 from J, leaving 9 bases between them. Germline V gene lookup returns CDR1 SGDLS and CDR2 YYNGEE. CDR3 sequence reads: CASSRSMSYEQYF. The DNA for the CDR3 is TGTGCCAGCAGCAGGAGTATGTCCTACGAGCAGTACTTC.

There are many counts of this clonotype. The chain joins TRBV14 to TRBJ2-7; maybe TRBD2 (6 bases). The V and J ends lost 2 bases and 7 bases respectively, with 21 bases between them. From germline, CDR1 is SGHDN and CDR2 FVKESK. This CDR3 region has 16 residues. As DNA, the CDR3 is TGTGCCAGCAGCCAAAAACCCTGGGGGGAGTCGGGTGAGCAGTACTTC. It specifies CASSQKPWGESGEQYF.

V and J are TRBV7-2 and TRBJ1-5, with 7 bases that match TRBD1. Germline V gene data show CDR1 as SGHTA and CDR2 as FQGNSA. V gave up 5 bases and J gave up 7 bases; unmatched junction bases: 8. CDR3 size: 14 residues. CDR3 loop: CASSPGDSFQPQHF. The CDR3, as DNA: TGTGCCAGCAGCCCAGGGGACAGCTTCCAGCCCCAGCATTTT.

This clonotype was seen a handful of times. J is TRBJ2-1 and V is TRBV7-2, with D maybe TRBD2 (7 bases). This CDR3 is built from 16 residues. The germline CDR1 and CDR2 sequences are SGHTA and FQGNSA. The ends were cut back, 8 bases at V and 6 bases at J, with 23 bases in the middle. CDR3 loop: CASGPGGRGSGNEQFF. CDR3 sequence (DNA): TGTGCCAGCGGACCCGGGGGGCGGGGGTCTGGCAATGAGCAGTTCTTC.

This clonotype has a handful of counts. The gene calls are TRBV5-1 and TRBJ2-7; no clear D gene. There are 14 residues in the CDR3. Looked up from germline, CDR1 is SGHRS and CDR2 is YFSETQ. Trimming removed 0 bases at V and 2 bases at J, with 9 bases between. The DNA of the CDR3 is TGCGCCAGCAGCTTGGAGGCAAAAACCTACGAGCAGTACTTC. This translates into CASSLEAKTYEQYF.

This clonotype has only a few counts. This chain links TRBV5-6 with TRBJ2-2; D unresolved. The V gene lost 1 base and the J gene lost 5 bases, with 12 bases spanning the gap. Germline V CDR1 and CDR2: SGHDT, YYEEEE. The CDR3 has 15 amino acids. The CDR3 DNA is TGTGCCAGCAGCTTGTTACAGTTAGGGACCGGGGAGCTGTTTTTT. The encoded protein is CASSLLQLGTGELFF. Drawing the rest from reference TRBV5-6 and TRBJ2-2, the complete variable domain is DAGVTQSPTHLIKTRGQQVTLRCSPKSGHDTVSWYQQALGQGPQFIFQYYEEEERQRGNFPDRFSGHQFPNYSSELNVNALLLGDSALYLCASSLLQLGTGELFFGEGSRLTVL.